Listed below are T cell receptor beta chains from one sample, sequenced in a study of blood T cell repertoires in COVID-19. Repertoires were generated with immunoSEQ multiplex PCR, while TCRdb's copy carries only in-frame clones and drops some. Found here are approximately 130,000 clones, roughly 82% of them singletons; the top ten hold about 12%. Source material: peripheral blood. The source of these receptors is a human donor in a cohort sampled during active COVID-19. Each CDR3 is given with its conserved first and last residue. Fields, in order: D gene, J gene, clone size, V gene, CDR3 DNA, CDR3 protein. D genes are given only for firm matches. Size is omitted from some rows. Given values are once, few, many or a class for expanded clones.

>TRBD1|TRBJ2-3|NA|TRBV5-4
TGTGCCAGCAGCACGGACAGGGCGGATACGCAGTATTTT
CASSTDRADTQYF
>NA|TRBJ1-5|NA|TRBV6-5
TGTGCCAGCAGTTCCAACGGGGGCAATCAGCCCCAGCATTTT
CASSSNGGNQPQHF
>NA|TRBJ2-7|NA|TRBV12-2
TGTGCAAGTCGCTTAGTCTGCAGGGCCTACTACGAGCAGTACTTC
CASRLVCRAYYEQYF
>TRBD1|TRBJ1-1|NA|TRBV4-3
TGCGCCAGCAGCCAAGCCACAGGGGATGAAGCTTTCTTT
CASSQATGDEAFF
>NA|TRBJ2-3|few|TRBV5-8
TGTGCCAGCAGCTCCCCGTCGGGGGATACGCAGTATTTT
CASSSPSGDTQYF
>NA|TRBJ2-2|NA|TRBV7-6
TGTGCCAGCAGCTTAGCGGCAGGGGCGAACACCGGGGAGCTGTTTTTT
CASSLAAGANTGELFF
>TRBD1|TRBJ1-2|few|TRBV19
TGTGCCAGTAGTCCCTACTCCGACAGGGGCTATGGCTACACCTTC
CASSPYSDRGYGYTF
>TRBD2|TRBJ2-7|NA|TRBV19
TGTGCCAGTAGTATCGCCCACGATAGCGGGGGGGCCTACGAGCAGTACTTC
CASSIAHDSGGAYEQYF
>TRBD2|TRBJ2-3|NA|TRBV12-5
TGTGCTAGTGGTTTGGCCCGGACTAGCGGGGGTAGCACAGATACGCAGTATTTT
CASGLARTSGGSTDTQYF
>TRBD1|TRBJ1-4|NA|TRBV6-5
TGTGCCAGCAGACCAGACAGGGCCGGCAGTGAAAAACTGTTTTTT
CASRPDRAGSEKLFF
>NA|TRBJ2-2|few|TRBV4-3
TGCGCCAGCAGCCAAGCACGAGGGTTGAACACCGGGGAGCTGTTTTTT
CASSQARGLNTGELFF
>TRBD1|TRBJ2-7|once|TRBV3-1/TRBV3-2
TGTGCCAGCAGTCCGGTGAGACAGGGGGGGGCGACCTACGAGCAGTACTTC
CASSPVRQGGATYEQYF
>NA|TRBJ2-2|few|TRBV5-4
TGTGCCAGCAGCTTCAAGAACACCGGGGAGCTGTTTTTT
CASSFKNTGELFF
>TRBD1|TRBJ1-2|NA|TRBV5-4
TGTGCCAGCAGCACACGGACAGGCTATGGCTACACCTTC
CASSTRTGYGYTF
>TRBD2|TRBJ2-1|NA|TRBV4-3
TGCGCCAGCAGCCAAGATAGCGTGTCTAGCGGGGGGGCCGGTTTATCCTACAATGAGCAGTTCTTC
CASSQDSVSSGGAGLSYNEQFF
>TRBD1|TRBJ1-2|few|TRBV18
TGTGCCAGCTCACCTTTAAAGGGGACAGAGTATGGCTACACCTTC
CASSPLKGTEYGYTF
>NA|TRBJ1-2|NA|TRBV19
TGTGCCAGTAGTATAGATTGGGACAAACGGCATGGCTACACCTTC
CASSIDWDKRHGYTF
>NA|TRBJ1-1|NA|TRBV12-3/TRBV12-4
TGTGCCAGCAGTTTATGGCAGTTCGAAGCTTTCTTT
CASSLWQFEAFF
>TRBD1|TRBJ1-6|few|TRBV6-6
TGTGCCAGCAAGGGACCGGGACAGGGGACTTCACCCCTCCACTTT
CASKGPGQGTSPLHF
>TRBD1|TRBJ2-5|once|TRBV18
TGTGCCAGCTCACCACCAGGTCTGAGACAGGGGATGACCCAGTACTTC
CASSPPGLRQGMTQYF
>NA|TRBJ1-2|NA|TRBV5-6
TGTGCCAGCAGCTTGATAGACAGCTATGGCTACACCTTC
CASSLIDSYGYTF
>NA|TRBJ1-5|NA|TRBV18
TGTGCCAGCTCACCGAGCCAGGGCTACAATCAGCCCCAGCATTTT
CASSPSQGYNQPQHF
>TRBD1|TRBJ2-7|NA|TRBV7-8
TGTGCCAGCAGCGCCCGGGACAGTTCCTACGAGCAGTACTTC
CASSARDSSYEQYF
>NA|TRBJ2-7|NA|TRBV21-1
TGTGCCAGCAGCAAAGGAAGGGGGTTCCACGAGCAGTACTTC
CASSKGRGFHEQYF
>NA|TRBJ1-4|NA|TRBV12-5
TGTGCTAGTGGTTTGGCTAGGGGTCCAAAGGAATTT
CASGLARGPKEF
>TRBD2|TRBJ2-1|NA|TRBV27
TGTGCCAGCAGTTACCGTAGCGGGGGCGGGGGCAATGAGCAGTTCTTC
CASSYRSGGGGNEQFF
>NA|TRBJ1-1|NA|TRBV7-9
TGTGCCAGCAGCTTGGAGGGAAGGAACACTGAAGCTTTCTTT
CASSLEGRNTEAFF
>NA|TRBJ2-3|NA|TRBV5-6
TGTGCCAGCAGCTTCGGAGGACTCCGAGATACGCAGTATTTT
CASSFGGLRDTQYF
>NA|TRBJ2-7|NA|TRBV4-1
TGCGCCAGCAGCCAAACTCCGCCCGGGACAACTTTAACCTACGAGCAGTACTTC
CASSQTPPGTTLTYEQYF
>TRBD1|TRBJ1-5|NA|TRBV7-2
TGTGCCAGCAGCCCACCCGGACAGGGGGCGTCGGGTCAGCCCCAGCATTTT
CASSPPGQGASGQPQHF
>NA|TRBJ1-1|NA|TRBV7-9
TGTGCCAGCAGCTTAGAACGGGGAGGGCAGGAAGCTTTCTTT
CASSLERGGQEAFF
>TRBD1|TRBJ1-1|NA|TRBV5-1
TGCGCCAGCAGCTTGGAAGTCAGGGGGCGATTAGTAGCTGAAGCTTTCTTT
CASSLEVRGRLVAEAFF
>NA|TRBJ2-3|NA|TRBV29-1
TGCAGCGTTGAACTAGCGTCAGATACGCAGTATTTT
CSVELASDTQYF
>NA|TRBJ2-5|NA|TRBV6-1
TGTGCCAGCAGTGAAAACCTTGGACTGGCCCAGTACTTC
CASSENLGLAQYF
>NA|TRBJ2-1|NA|TRBV7-2
TGTGCCAGCAGCTTAAAGTTTCGGGGATCATCCTACAATGAGCAGTTCTTC
CASSLKFRGSSYNEQFF
>TRBD1|TRBJ2-5|NA|TRBV6-5
TGTGCCAGCAGCTTTACAGGGGTAGAGACCCAGTACTTC
CASSFTGVETQYF
>TRBD2|TRBJ2-1|NA|TRBV7-2
TGTGCCAGCAGCTTAGCGGTAGCGGGGGGGCCATACAATGAGCAGTTCTTC
CASSLAVAGGPYNEQFF
>NA|TRBJ2-7|NA|TRBV6-1
TGTGCCAGCAGTGAAGGCGTGAACGTTGTTGGAGGGTACGAGCAGTACTTC
CASSEGVNVVGGYEQYF
>NA|TRBJ2-1|NA|TRBV13
TGTGCCAGCAGCGAACGGGATGAGCAGTTCTTC
CASSERDEQFF
>TRBD2|TRBJ2-7|NA|TRBV28
TGTGCCAGCGGGGGCGGGACTAGCGGGGTCCACGAGCAGTACTTC
CASGGGTSGVHEQYF
>NA|TRBJ1-5|NA|TRBV12-3/TRBV12-4
TGTGCCAGCAGTTCCCGGGAGGGGCAGCCCCAGCATTTT
CASSSREGQPQHF
>TRBD2|TRBJ2-6|few|TRBV2
TGTGCCAGCAGTGAAGTTCCGACTAGCGGGGGGGCTGGGGCCAACGTCCTGACTTTC
CASSEVPTSGGAGANVLTF
>TRBD2|TRBJ2-2|NA|TRBV7-2
TGTGCCAGCAGCAAACTAGCGGGGGTACTCCCCGGGGAGCTGTTTTTT
CASSKLAGVLPGELFF
>TRBD2|TRBJ2-1|NA|TRBV4-1
TGCGCCAGCAGCCAAGATTCGGTAGCGGGGGGGCCGGCCTACAATGAGCAGTTCTTC
CASSQDSVAGGPAYNEQFF
>NA|TRBJ1-2|many|TRBV7-9
TGTGCCAGCAGAACGGGGGACGGAGGCTACACCTTC
CASRTGDGGYTF
>NA|TRBJ1-2|NA|TRBV9
TGTGCCAGCAGGCCATATGACCAGAGCTCCCCTAGTCTCAGCTACACCTTC
CASRPYDQSSPSLSYTF
>NA|TRBJ2-3|NA|TRBV10-3
TGTGCCATCAGTGAGTCTTGGGCCAGGGCTTACAGCACAGATACGCAGTATTTT
CAISESWARAYSTDTQYF
>TRBD2|TRBJ2-2|once|TRBV5-1
TGCGCCAGCAGTTTCCTAGCGGGGGGGCACACCGGGGAGCTGTTTTTT
CASSFLAGGHTGELFF
>TRBD1|TRBJ2-7|NA|TRBV7-6
TGTGCCAGCAGTCATACAGGGGACGCCTACGAGCAGTACTTC
CASSHTGDAYEQYF
>TRBD2|TRBJ2-3|NA|TRBV9
TGTGCCAGCAGCGTGGAAATCGGGACTAGCGGGGGGACAGATACGCAGTATTTT
CASSVEIGTSGGTDTQYF
>TRBD1|TRBJ2-4|NA|TRBV7-2
TGTGCCAGCAGCCCACAGGGGGCCATAGCCAAAAACATTCAGTACTTC
CASSPQGAIAKNIQYF
>TRBD1|TRBJ1-6|NA|TRBV6-5
TGTGCCAGCAGTAGGGGACAGGATGGCTCACCCCTCCACTTT
CASSRGQDGSPLHF